A single TCR beta chain is shown here with its context. The antigen is undetermined. The entry originates in a study of cytomegalovirus exposure and HLA in healthy donors. Measured with immunoSEQ multiplex PCR; TCRdb has only the in-frame clones, and not every one. Of roughly 200,000 clones detected, about 89% appear once; the ten largest clones hold 6.5% to 7.5%. Germline V CDR1 and CDR2: SEHNR, FQNEAQ (reference sequence). This CDR3 comprises 15 residues. Losses at the gene ends were 4 bases for V and 7 bases for J; bases not matched to a gene: 11. Findings and limits, study-wide: It was reportedly the case that the classifier diagnosed cytomegalovirus status with high specificity and sensitivity. Rare sequences made up most TCRs, while some public TCRs were found in many donors.

Sequencing was carried out using PBMCs. The chain carries TRBV7-9 and TRBJ1-2, with TRBD1 matching over 8 bases. The receptor's source is a man younger than 45 in good health and CMV-seropositive. CDR3 DNA sequence: TGTGCCAGCAGCTACCCCGGGACAGGAGTGGGTGGCTACACCTTC. It is translated as CASSYPGTGVGGYTF.